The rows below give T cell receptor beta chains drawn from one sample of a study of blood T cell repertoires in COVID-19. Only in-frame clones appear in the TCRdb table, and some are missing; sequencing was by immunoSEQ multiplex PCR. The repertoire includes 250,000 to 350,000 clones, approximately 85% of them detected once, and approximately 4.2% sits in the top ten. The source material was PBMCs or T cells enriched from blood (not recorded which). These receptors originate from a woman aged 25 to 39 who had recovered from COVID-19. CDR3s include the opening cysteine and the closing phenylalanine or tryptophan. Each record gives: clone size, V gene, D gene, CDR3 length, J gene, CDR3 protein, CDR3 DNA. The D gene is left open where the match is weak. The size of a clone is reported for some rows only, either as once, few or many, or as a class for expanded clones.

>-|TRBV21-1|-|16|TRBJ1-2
CASSKGTGLYNYGYTF
TGTGCCAGCAGCAAAGGGACAGGTCTTTACAACTATGGCTACACCTTC
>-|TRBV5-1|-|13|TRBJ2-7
CASSWQGHGEQYF
TGCGCCAGCAGCTGGCAGGGTCACGGCGAGCAGTACTTC
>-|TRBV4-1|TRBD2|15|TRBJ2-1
CASSQGLAGYNEQFF
TGCGCCAGCAGCCAAGGCCTAGCGGGGTACAATGAGCAGTTCTTC
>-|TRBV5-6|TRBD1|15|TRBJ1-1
CASSSWAGGYTEAFF
TGTGCCAGCAGCAGCTGGGCAGGGGGATACACTGAAGCTTTCTTT
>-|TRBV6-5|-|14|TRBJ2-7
CASTPFQGVYEQYF
TGTGCCAGCACGCCCTTTCAGGGTGTCTACGAGCAGTACTTC
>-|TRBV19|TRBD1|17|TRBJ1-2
CASSYFPPRDSVYGYTF
TGTGCCAGTAGTTACTTCCCTCCCCGGGACAGTGTTTATGGCTACACCTTC
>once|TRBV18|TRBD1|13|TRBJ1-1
CASLGQRNTEAFF
TGTGCCAGCTTGGGACAGAGAAACACTGAAGCTTTCTTT
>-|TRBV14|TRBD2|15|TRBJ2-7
CASSRGLAGRGEQYF
TGTGCCAGCAGCCGGGGACTAGCGGGACGGGGCGAGCAGTACTTC
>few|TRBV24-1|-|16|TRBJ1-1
CATSDFERGLDRPAFF
TGTGCCACCAGTGATTTTGAGCGGGGCCTTGACCGGCCGGCTTTCTTT
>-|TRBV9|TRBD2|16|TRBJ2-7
CASSVEATSGYYEQYF
TGTGCCAGCAGCGTAGAGGCCACTAGCGGCTATTACGAGCAGTACTTC